This is a list of T cell receptor beta chains from one sample in a study of blood T cell repertoires in COVID-19. Using immunoSEQ multiplex PCR, the repertoire was profiled, and TCRdb retains in-frame clones only, with some absent. The table shows around 50,000 clones, with 80% to 90% occurring only once. Sequences were obtained from peripheral blood. These receptors were taken from a human donor in a cohort sampled during active COVID-19. Each CDR3 is given with its conserved first and last residue. D genes are given only for firm matches. Only part of the rows carry a size: once, few, many, or a class if the clone is expanded.

v_gene,j_gene,d_gene,abundance,CDR3nt,CDR3aa
TRBV2,TRBJ1-5,TRBD1,-,TGTGCCAGCGCTGACAGGGACGGGGGCAATCAGCCCCAGCATTTT,CASADRDGGNQPQHF
TRBV18,TRBJ1-1,-,-,TGTGCCAGCTCACAACTATCCGGGGGGAACACTGAAGCTTTCTTT,CASSQLSGGNTEAFF
TRBV18,TRBJ2-1,TRBD2,-,TGTGCCAGCTCACCACCGGGTAGCGGGAGGTACAATGAGCAGTTCTTC,CASSPPGSGRYNEQFF
TRBV2,TRBJ2-5,TRBD2,-,TGTGCCAGCAGTTCCCGACTAGCGGGAGGGCCGCTGGAGACCCAGTACTTC,CASSSRLAGGPLETQYF
TRBV4-3,TRBJ2-3,TRBD2,-,TGCGCCAGCAGGCGGGAGAAGGGCACAGATACGCAGTATTTT,CASRREKGTDTQYF
TRBV28,TRBJ1-2,TRBD1,few,TGTGCCAGCAGATCTACAGGGGATGGCTACACCTTC,CASRSTGDGYTF
TRBV10-2,TRBJ1-6,-,-,TGCGCCAGCAGTGTCTCTCAAAGAACTTCCCTCCACTTT,CASSVSQRTSLHF
TRBV4-1,TRBJ1-6,-,-,TGCGCCAGCAGCCAAGTTTCCGGGACACTCTACGATTCACCCCTCCACTTT,CASSQVSGTLYDSPLHF
TRBV5-1,TRBJ2-5,-,few,TGCGCCAGCAGCTTGGATGCTGGGGGGGAGACCCAGTACTTC,CASSLDAGGETQYF
TRBV5-1,TRBJ1-4,-,-,TGCGCCAGCAGCACATACAGGGAATTGGCTGAAAAACTGTTTTTT,CASSTYRELAEKLFF
TRBV28,TRBJ1-2,-,-,TGTGCCAGCAGTCTTCTCTCGACAGGAACTTATGGCTACACCTTC,CASSLLSTGTYGYTF
TRBV24-1,TRBJ2-5,TRBD2,-,TGTGCCACCATGGCCGGACTAGCGGGAGCAGAGACCCAGTACTTC,CATMAGLAGAETQYF
TRBV4-3,TRBJ2-1,-,-,TGCGCCAGCAGCCAAGACTACAGGATCAATGAGCAGTTCTTC,CASSQDYRINEQFF
TRBV7-2,TRBJ2-5,-,-,TGTGCCAGCATTCCAAGTTATGCGGAGACCCAGTACTTC,CASIPSYAETQYF
TRBV28,TRBJ1-6,-,-,TGTGCCAGCGGTTCAATTAATTCACCCCTCCACTTT,CASGSINSPLHF
TRBV5-4,TRBJ1-5,TRBD1,-,TGTGCCAGCAGCTTCAAGACAGGGGTACGAGATCAGCCCCAGCATTTT,CASSFKTGVRDQPQHF
TRBV19,TRBJ1-2,-,-,TGTGCCAGTAGTATAGGTCGGGGGACCACTAACTATGGCTACACCTTC,CASSIGRGTTNYGYTF
TRBV21-1,TRBJ2-7,-,-,TGTGCCAGCCGCGGACACCTTAATTCCTACGAGCAGTACTTC,CASRGHLNSYEQYF
TRBV6-6,TRBJ2-5,TRBD1,few,TGTGCCATCCCCTGTTACAGGGGCCAAGAGACCCAGTACTTC,CAIPCYRGQETQYF
TRBV7-7,TRBJ2-3,TRBD2,-,TGTGCTAGCAGCCCACTAGCGGGAGGTAGTACAGATACGCAGTATTTT,CASSPLAGGSTDTQYF
TRBV19,TRBJ2-2,TRBD1,-,TGTGCCAGTGGTCGACAGGGGGTGAACACCGGGGAGCTGTTTTTT,CASGRQGVNTGELFF
TRBV5-6,TRBJ2-5,TRBD2,-,TGTGCCAGCAGCTTGGAGCGTGGGAGGGCCGGGGAGACCCAGTACTTC,CASSLERGRAGETQYF
TRBV6-2/TRBV6-3,TRBJ2-7,TRBD2,-,TGTGCCAGCAGTTATGTAAGCGGGAGGGCCCTCTACGAGCAGTACTTC,CASSYVSGRALYEQYF
TRBV19,TRBJ2-3,TRBD1,-,TGTGCCAGTAGTATACAGGACAGGGTCGCAGATACGCAGTATTTT,CASSIQDRVADTQYF
TRBV18,TRBJ2-7,-,-,TGTGCCACCTCACCACCATCCGGGGTCCCCTACGAGCAGTACTTC,CATSPPSGVPYEQYF
TRBV3-1/TRBV3-2,TRBJ2-3,-,once,TGTGCCAGCAGCCATATAGGGGCTAGCACAGATACGCAGTATTTT,CASSHIGASTDTQYF
TRBV27,TRBJ2-7,-,-,TGTGCCAGCAGTTTATATTCCAACTCCTACGAGCAGTACTTC,CASSLYSNSYEQYF
TRBV7-2,TRBJ2-2,-,-,TGTGCCAGCAGCCTCAGCCCCGGGACCGGGGAGCTGTTTTTT,CASSLSPGTGELFF
TRBV2,TRBJ1-5,TRBD1,-,TGTGCCAGCAGTGCTGGCACAGGGGGTTATCAGCCCCAGCATTTT,CASSAGTGGYQPQHF
TRBV19,TRBJ2-5,TRBD2,medium-sized,TGTGCCAGTAGTCGGACTAGCGGGAGTATGGAGACCCAGTACTTC,CASSRTSGSMETQYF
TRBV5-1,TRBJ1-1,-,-,TGCGCCAGCAGCCAAACCCCAGAGAACACTGAAGCTTTCTTT,CASSQTPENTEAFF
TRBV18,TRBJ1-6,-,-,TGTGCCAGCTCACCGACAGGATCCTATAATTCACCCCTCCACTTT,CASSPTGSYNSPLHF
TRBV29-1,TRBJ2-5,-,-,TGCAGCGTTGAAGAAAATTACGGGGGAGAGACCCAGTACTTC,CSVEENYGGETQYF
TRBV29-1,TRBJ2-3,-,-,TGCAGCGTTGAAGATAGCCTCTCCCCCGGGGTTGATACGCAGTATTTT,CSVEDSLSPGVDTQYF
TRBV27,TRBJ2-6,TRBD1,-,TGTGCCAGCACACGGACAGGGGGGACCTCTGGGGCCAACGTCCTGACTTTC,CASTRTGGTSGANVLTF
TRBV9,TRBJ1-5,-,-,TGTGCCAGCAGCGCGGGACACGGTGGACAGCCCCAGCATTTT,CASSAGHGGQPQHF
TRBV9,TRBJ2-1,-,-,TGTGCCAGCAGCGTAGGGGCCCCTATGAATCGTGAGCAGTTCTTC,CASSVGAPMNREQFF
TRBV6-5,TRBJ1-1,-,few,TGTGCCAGCAGCAGGGGACAACTGAACACTGAAGCTTTCTTT,CASSRGQLNTEAFF
TRBV28,TRBJ2-3,-,-,TGTGCCAGCAGTCCCCTCCCCCGCCGCGGGCTATACAAGGATACGCAGTATTTT,CASSPLPRRGLYKDTQYF
TRBV6-5,TRBJ2-7,-,-,TGTGCCAGCTCCCTAGGGAGAAACTACGAGCAGTACTTC,CASSLGRNYEQYF
TRBV7-9,TRBJ2-2,TRBD2,-,TGTGCCAGCAGCCCCTCGGGGACTAGCGTCACCGGGGAGCTGTTTTTT,CASSPSGTSVTGELFF
TRBV2,TRBJ2-5,TRBD1,-,TGTGCCAGCAGGGACGACAGGGTAGCGACCCAGTACTTC,CASRDDRVATQYF
TRBV18,TRBJ2-3,-,-,TGTGCCAGCTCACCTAGTATGAGCACAGATACGCAGTATTTT,CASSPSMSTDTQYF
TRBV5-4,TRBJ2-1,TRBD1,-,TGTGCCAGCAGCCAGGGACCGGACAGGGTGAATGAGCAGTTCTTC,CASSQGPDRVNEQFF